This T cell receptor (beta chain) stems from a study of T cell responses to AZD1222 COVID-19 vaccine. Study findings and constraints: Clonal diversity was possibly underestimated, and the donors were mostly white British, with more females. Nearly half of spike-specific TCRs reportedly target variant regions that are unmutated in the B.1.351 and B.1.1.7 variants.

As to this clone: As yet, its antigen is unknown.

The repertoire was sequenced with immunoSEQ multiplex PCR; TCRdb's copy has only in-frame clones and lacks some. The data show around 160,000 clones, about 90% seen once. Germline CDR1 reads SGHNT; CDR2 reads YYREEE (reference sequence). The CDR3 extends over 14 amino acids. Trimming took 4 bases from V and 3 from J, leaving 11 bases between them. Sequenced here: peripheral blood, sampled on day 0 of MenACWY control vaccination. The chain joins TRBV5-4 to TRBJ2-1, with D possibly being TRBD2 (6 bases). The clonotype originates from an adult in good health. Written as DNA, the CDR3 is TGTGCCAGCAGCCGGGAGCAGGGCTACAATGAGCAGTTCTTC. Its translation: CASSREQGYNEQFF.